This TCR beta chain was captured by sequencing in a study of tumor-infiltrating lymphocytes in oesophageal squamous cell carcinoma. TCRdb independently ran MiXCR on the PCR reads; one entry per CDR3 protein. The sample yields approximately 12,000 distinct CDR3 sequences, about 60% seen once. This clonotype has a count of ten or more. The CDR3 is made up of 14 amino acids. Trimming cost V 0 bases and J 3 bases, with 9 bases left between them. The germline V gene has CDR1 MNHNY and CDR2 SVGAGI (reference sequence). The gene calls are TRBV6-6 and TRBJ2-7, with a tentative D call TRBD2 (5 bases). Sequenced input: esophageal tumor tissue. This TCR came from a male donor with esophageal squamous cell carcinoma. CDR3 DNA: TGTGCCAGCAGTTACTCGAACGGGATCTACGAGCAGTACTTC. Amino acids: CASSYSNGIYEQYF.